The entry that follows covers one TCR beta chain sequence. No antigen is known for it. The sequencing template was cDNA reverse transcribed from extracted RNA. Sequenced by immunoSEQ multiplex PCR; TCRdb stores in-frame clones only, minus some. The repertoire has 200,000 to 250,000 clones, under 70% of them found once; the top ten carry roughly 1.2%. This sample was included in a study of CD8+ T cells in alopecia areata. Study details: Treated patients swallowed 5 to 10 mg of oral tofacitinib twice daily. Study results and limitations: Sequencing of scalp samples also captures resident alphabeta T cells of normal skin.

Punch biopsies of lesional scalp, plus peripheral blood, were taken from alopecia areata patients. The germline gives CDR1 LGHNA, CDR2 YSLEER. Trimming cost V 3 bases and J 4 bases, with 13 bases left between them. CDR3 length: 15 residues. The origin of this receptor is a human donor with alopecia areata. The rearrangement links TRBV4-3 to TRBJ1-5, with D tentatively TRBD1 (5 bases). The starting material was CD4+ T cells sorted from blood, obtained at week 0. For the CDR3, the DNA is TGCGCCAGCAGCCAGGGACTAGGGGTGAATCAGCCCCAGCATTTT. Translation gives CASSQGLGVNQPQHF.